Included here is one T cell receptor beta chain sequence, with context. Data came from immunoSEQ multiplex PCR; TCRdb stores just in-frame clones and leaves some out. The repertoire consists of 100,000 to 150,000 clones, with about 93% occurring once and the leading ten covering about 1.5%. The data derive from a study of control samples from healthy donors and cancer patients. V gave up 3 bases and J gave up 0 bases, with 10 bases separating them. Germline V gene sequence: CDR1 SGHRS, CDR2 YFSETQ. The CDR3 is 15 amino acids. This TCR was sampled from a man aged 45-65 years with head and neck cancer. The sample taken for sequencing was PBMCs. This chain joins TRBV5-1 and TRBJ2-1; tentative D call: TRBD1 (6 bases). CDR3 protein: CASSWVGGSYNEQFF. Written as DNA, the CDR3 is TGCGCCAGCAGCTGGGTAGGGGGCTCCTACAATGAGCAGTTCTTC.